The rows below give T cell receptor beta chains drawn from one sample of a study of blood T cells in healthy people across ages. TCRdb redid the calling of the 5' RACE reads with MiXCR, one entry per CDR3 protein. This repertoire shows some 710,000 distinct CDR3 sequences, 22% found once; its top ten account for roughly a fifth. Sample: blood. The source is a man between 65 and 85 years old in good health. CDR3s leave out the opening cysteine and the closing phenylalanine or tryptophan.

v_call: TRBV18
cdr3_length: 14
j_call: TRBJ2-5
cdr3_aa: ASSPPLAGVAETQY

v_call: TRBV21-1
cdr3_length: 16
j_call: TRBJ2-3
cdr3_aa: ASSKETGGPQKTDTQY

v_call: TRBV24-1
cdr3_length: 12
j_call: TRBJ1-2
cdr3_aa: ATSDSGRDYGYT

v_call: TRBV2
cdr3_length: 14
j_call: TRBJ2-2
cdr3_aa: ASSEWGIANTGELF

v_call: TRBV7-2
cdr3_length: 14
j_call: TRBJ2-5
cdr3_aa: ASSREGASGSETQY

v_call: TRBV18
cdr3_length: 13
j_call: TRBJ2-3
cdr3_aa: ASSPRDRLTDTQY

v_call: TRBV7-3
cdr3_length: 12
j_call: TRBJ2-3
cdr3_aa: ASSLKLATDTQY

v_call: TRBV2
cdr3_length: 12
j_call: TRBJ2-2
cdr3_aa: ASSWTGGPGELF

v_call: TRBV29-1
cdr3_length: 10
j_call: TRBJ2-3
cdr3_aa: SVGAQPDTQY

v_call: TRBV12-3/TRBV12-4
cdr3_length: 12
j_call: TRBJ1-5
cdr3_aa: ASSPPRVNQPQH

v_call: TRBV2
cdr3_length: 13
j_call: TRBJ2-5
cdr3_aa: ASKALRGGTGTQY

v_call: TRBV27
cdr3_length: 13
j_call: TRBJ2-7
cdr3_aa: ASSVTGTSGYEQY

v_call: TRBV28
cdr3_length: 14
j_call: TRBJ2-7
cdr3_aa: ASSLLGDVSGYEQY

v_call: TRBV6-1
cdr3_length: 11
j_call: TRBJ1-5
cdr3_aa: ATRLRENQPQH

v_call: TRBV6-6
cdr3_length: 12
j_call: TRBJ1-2
cdr3_aa: ASSSHFGVGGYT

v_call: TRBV20-1
cdr3_length: 12
j_call: TRBJ1-4
cdr3_aa: SAPQPGQGEKLF

v_call: TRBV12-3/TRBV12-4
cdr3_length: 15
j_call: TRBJ1-2
cdr3_aa: ASSPGLTGGIKYGYT

v_call: TRBV20-1
cdr3_length: 13
j_call: TRBJ1-6
cdr3_aa: SARDRARVGSPLH

v_call: TRBV20-1
cdr3_length: 12
j_call: TRBJ2-2
cdr3_aa: SAIMTGGTGELF

v_call: TRBV20-1
cdr3_length: 12
j_call: TRBJ2-5
cdr3_aa: SARGLRLQETQY

v_call: TRBV7-2
cdr3_length: 11
j_call: TRBJ2-1
cdr3_aa: ASSPQGGNEQF

v_call: TRBV7-8
cdr3_length: 12
j_call: TRBJ1-1
cdr3_aa: ASSAEFGRLEAF

v_call: TRBV6-5
cdr3_length: 12
j_call: -
cdr3_aa: ASSKSDRSYEQY

v_call: TRBV12-3/TRBV12-4
cdr3_length: 11
j_call: TRBJ2-1
cdr3_aa: ASIRGFPGHVF

v_call: TRBV7-6
cdr3_length: 13
j_call: TRBJ2-1
cdr3_aa: ASSLGQWAYNEQF

v_call: TRBV4-1
cdr3_length: 12
j_call: TRBJ2-3
cdr3_aa: ASSSEPYRDTQY

v_call: TRBV14
cdr3_length: 14
j_call: TRBJ1-2
cdr3_aa: ASSWDPTGANYGYT

v_call: TRBV6-5
cdr3_length: 13
j_call: TRBJ2-3
cdr3_aa: ASSPTGVSLDTQY

v_call: TRBV27
cdr3_length: 11
j_call: TRBJ1-1
cdr3_aa: ASGTYMNTEAF

v_call: TRBV20-1
cdr3_length: 15
j_call: TRBJ2-1
cdr3_aa: SASGLAGEGAYNEQF

v_call: TRBV15
cdr3_length: 12
j_call: TRBJ2-2
cdr3_aa: ATSRVGHTGELF

v_call: TRBV18
cdr3_length: 12
j_call: -
cdr3_aa: ASSPGTGDNGQF

v_call: TRBV25-1
cdr3_length: 12
j_call: TRBJ1-5
cdr3_aa: ASSPTGRGQPQH

v_call: TRBV5-1
cdr3_length: 14
j_call: TRBJ2-3
cdr3_aa: ASSGGLAGGTDTQY

v_call: TRBV12-3/TRBV12-4
cdr3_length: 13
j_call: TRBJ1-5
cdr3_aa: ASSRDSLTNQPQH

v_call: TRBV20-1
cdr3_length: 13
j_call: TRBJ2-2
cdr3_aa: SARSVGLYTGELF

v_call: TRBV11-2
cdr3_length: 12
j_call: TRBJ1-4
cdr3_aa: ASSYDRDNEKLF

v_call: TRBV7-2
cdr3_length: 12
j_call: TRBJ2-3
cdr3_aa: ASSHRESTDTQY

v_call: TRBV10-3
cdr3_length: 13
j_call: TRBJ2-1
cdr3_aa: AISEPHRGNNEQF